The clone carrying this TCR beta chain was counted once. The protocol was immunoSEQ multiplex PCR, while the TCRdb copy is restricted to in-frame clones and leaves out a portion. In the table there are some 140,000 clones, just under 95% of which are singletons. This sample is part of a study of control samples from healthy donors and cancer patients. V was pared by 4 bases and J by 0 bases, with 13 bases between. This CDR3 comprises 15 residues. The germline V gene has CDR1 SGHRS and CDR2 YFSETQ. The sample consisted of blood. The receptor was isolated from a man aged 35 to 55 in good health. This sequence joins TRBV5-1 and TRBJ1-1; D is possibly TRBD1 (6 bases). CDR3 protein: CASSDQGYLNTEAFF. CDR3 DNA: TGCGCCAGCAGCGACCAGGGGTATCTGAACACTGAAGCTTTCTTT.